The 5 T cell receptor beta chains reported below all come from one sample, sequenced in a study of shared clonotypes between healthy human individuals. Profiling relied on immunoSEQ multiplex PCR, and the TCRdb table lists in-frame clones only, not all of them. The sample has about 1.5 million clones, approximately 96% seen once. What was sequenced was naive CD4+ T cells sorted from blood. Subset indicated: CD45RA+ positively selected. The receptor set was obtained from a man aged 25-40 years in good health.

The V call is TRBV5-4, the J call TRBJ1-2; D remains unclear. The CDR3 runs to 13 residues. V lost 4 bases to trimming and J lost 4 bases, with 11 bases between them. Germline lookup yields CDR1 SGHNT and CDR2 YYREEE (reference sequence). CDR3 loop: CASSPEGAYGYTF. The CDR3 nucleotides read TGTGCCAGCAGCCCCGAGGGCGCCTATGGCTACACCTTC.

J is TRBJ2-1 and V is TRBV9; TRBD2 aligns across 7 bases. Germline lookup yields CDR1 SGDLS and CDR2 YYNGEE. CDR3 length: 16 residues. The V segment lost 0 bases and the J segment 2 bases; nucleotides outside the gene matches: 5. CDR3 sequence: CASSVVAGAPYNEQFF. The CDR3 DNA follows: TGTGCCAGCAGCGTAGTCGCGGGAGCCCCCTACAATGAGCAGTTCTTC.

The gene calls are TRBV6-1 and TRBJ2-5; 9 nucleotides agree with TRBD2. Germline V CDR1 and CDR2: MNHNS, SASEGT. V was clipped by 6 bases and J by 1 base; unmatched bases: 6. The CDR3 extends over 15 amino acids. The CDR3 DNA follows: TGTGCCAGCAGCGTGACTAGCGGAGCCCAAGAGACCCAGTACTTC. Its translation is CASSVTSGAQETQYF.

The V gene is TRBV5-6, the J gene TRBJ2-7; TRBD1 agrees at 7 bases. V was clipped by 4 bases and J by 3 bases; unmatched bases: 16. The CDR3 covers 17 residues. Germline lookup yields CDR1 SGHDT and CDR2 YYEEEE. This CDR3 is CASSGPPWGQGDYEQYF. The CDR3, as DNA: TGTGCCAGCAGCGGACCCCCATGGGGGCAGGGGGACTACGAGCAGTACTTC.

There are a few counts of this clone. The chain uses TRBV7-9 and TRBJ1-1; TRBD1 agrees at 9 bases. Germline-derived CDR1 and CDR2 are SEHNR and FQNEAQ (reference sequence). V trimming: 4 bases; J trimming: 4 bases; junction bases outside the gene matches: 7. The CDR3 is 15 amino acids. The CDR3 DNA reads TGTGCCAGCAGCTCCACAGGGGGCATCAGCACTGAAGCTTTCTTT. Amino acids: CASSSTGGISTEAFF.